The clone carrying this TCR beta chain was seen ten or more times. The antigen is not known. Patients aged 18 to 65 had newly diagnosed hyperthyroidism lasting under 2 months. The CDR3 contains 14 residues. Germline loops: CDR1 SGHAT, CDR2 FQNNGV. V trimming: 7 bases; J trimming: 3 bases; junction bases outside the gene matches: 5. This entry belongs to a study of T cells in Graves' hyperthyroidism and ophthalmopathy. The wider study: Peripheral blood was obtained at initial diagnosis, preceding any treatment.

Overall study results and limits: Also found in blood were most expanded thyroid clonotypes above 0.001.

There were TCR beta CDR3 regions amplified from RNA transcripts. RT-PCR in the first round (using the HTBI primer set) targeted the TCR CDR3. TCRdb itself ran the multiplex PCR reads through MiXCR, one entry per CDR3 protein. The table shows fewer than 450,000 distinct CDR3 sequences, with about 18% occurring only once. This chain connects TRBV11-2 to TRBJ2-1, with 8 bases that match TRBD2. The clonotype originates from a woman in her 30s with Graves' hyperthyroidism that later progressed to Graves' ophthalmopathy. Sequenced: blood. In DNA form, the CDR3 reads TGTGCCAGCACCCATGGGACTAGCTACAATGAGCAGTTCTTC. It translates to CASTHGTSYNEQFF.